A single sample is the source of the 31 T cell receptor beta chains below, sequenced in a study of OX40 agonist ivuxolimab in advanced cancers. The protocol used for the library was the immunoSEQ multiplex PCR assay. TCRdb provides this immuneACCESS table in a form limited to in-frame rearrangements. Some clones are lacking; in checked studies, under half of them reflect an unresolved V gene, and why the rest are absent is not known. The sample table contains approximately 81,000 clones; only one count was recorded for more than 85% of them. The biggest ten clones account for roughly an eighth of the sample. Sequenced material: CD4+ or CD8+ T cells sorted from blood, taken in a trial of the OX40 agonist ivuxolimab. Receptors were obtained from an adult with an advanced solid tumor such as melanoma, head and neck, liver or kidney cancer.

The rearrangement joins TRBV28 to TRBJ1-1, with a possible D match to TRBD1 (5 bases). Germline V CDR1 and CDR2: MDHEN, SYDVKM. Trimming pared 6 bases from V and 1 base from J, leaving 18 bases between. CDR3 length equals 16 residues. Here the CDR3 DNA reads TGTGCCAGCAGCGTAGAGTCGGAGGGGACGAACACTGAAGCTTTCTTT. As protein: CASSVESEGTNTEAFF.

In DNA, the CDR3 is TGCGCCAGCAGCCAAAACAATGAGCAGTTCTTC. It specifies CASSQNNEQFF. This chain joins TRBV4-1 and TRBJ2-1; D unresolved. Trimming took off 2 bases at V and 5 bases at J, with 1 base between the two ends. Germline values: CDR1 MGHRA, CDR2 YSYEKL. The CDR3 has 11 residues.

V and J are TRBV9 and TRBJ1-1; D is possibly TRBD1 (5 bases). CDR1 is SGDLS and CDR2 is YYNGEE in the germline V gene. This CDR3 contains 14 residues. The V gene lost 7 bases and the J gene lost 1 base, with 14 bases spanning the gap. The CDR3 reads CASDPAQGNTEAFF. The CDR3 nucleotides read TGTGCCAGCGATCCTGCGCAGGGGAACACTGAAGCTTTCTTT.

The chain links TRBV6-5 to TRBJ1-1; D uncertain. The CDR3 is 12 amino acids. Per the germline V gene, CDR1 is MNHEY and CDR2 is SVGAGI. Trimming took off 6 bases at V and 4 bases at J, with 9 bases between the two ends. As DNA, the CDR3 is TGTGCCAGCAGCCCCGGCCTCACTGAAGCTTTCTTT. Amino acid sequence: CASSPGLTEAFF.

The CDR3 region is CASEDHGTPSYEQYF. The DNA for the CDR3 is TGTGCCAGCGAGGACCACGGGACACCCTCCTACGAGCAGTACTTC. The rearrangement links TRBV6-6 to TRBJ2-7; D may be TRBD1 (6 bases). This CDR3 has 15 residues. Trimming took 8 bases from V and 0 from J, leaving 17 bases between them. Germline CDR1 reads MNHNY; CDR2 reads SVGAGI (reference sequence).

This chain links TRBV11-2 with TRBJ2-7; 7 bases agree with TRBD1. The CDR3 sequence is 14 residues long. Trimming removed 1 base from V and 5 bases from J; junction bases left unmatched: 5. Germline CDR1 SGHAT, CDR2 FQNNGV. CDR3 loop: CASSLGQGEDEQYF. The CDR3 DNA reads TGTGCCAGCAGCTTAGGACAGGGAGAAGACGAGCAGTACTTC.

The chain is built from TRBV27 and TRBJ2-7; 7 nucleotides align to TRBD1. J lost 3 bases, V lost 8 bases, and 10 bases had no gene match. Germline values: CDR1 MNHEY, CDR2 SMNVEV (reference sequence). The CDR3 sequence is 14 residues long. Written as DNA, the CDR3 is TGTGCCAGCCGCCCCGGGACAGCGAACTACGAGCAGTACTTC. This encodes CASRPGTANYEQYF.

The genes are TRBV9 and TRBJ2-3; D not resolved. The ends were cut back, 0 bases at V and 0 bases at J, with 11 bases in the middle. Germline V lookup: CDR1 SGDLS, CDR2 YYNGEE. The CDR3 covers 16 residues. The CDR3 sequence: CASSVDGASSTDTQYF. The CDR3 DNA reads TGTGCCAGCAGCGTAGACGGCGCTTCTAGCACAGATACGCAGTATTTT.

This clone has only one observation. The chain has TRBV2 and TRBJ2-7, with TRBD1 matching 7 bases. With 7 bases clipped from V and 1 base from J, the junction kept 7 bases outside the gene matches. The CDR3 consists of 14 residues. Germline assignment: CDR1 SNHLY and CDR2 FYNNEI. Written as DNA, the CDR3 is TGTGCCAGCATAGGGACAGAACTTTCCTACGAGCAGTACTTC. This encodes CASIGTELSYEQYF.

V and J are TRBV10-3 and TRBJ1-2; the D gene is possibly TRBD1 (6 bases). CDR3 length: 13 residues. V was clipped by 4 bases and J by 2 bases, with 8 bases between them. The germline CDR1 and CDR2 sequences are ENHRY and SYGVKD. The CDR3 region has the DNA TGTGCCATCAGTGTCCAGGGGAACTATGGCTACACCTTC. It yields the protein CAISVQGNYGYTF.

The J gene is TRBJ2-7, the V gene TRBV11-2, with D perhaps matching TRBD1 (6 bases). Germline loops: CDR1 SGHAT, CDR2 FQNNGV. Trimming removed 5 bases from V and 0 bases from J, with 14 bases in between. CDR3 length: 15 amino acids. The CDR3 sequence: CASSPDSIDSYEQYF. In DNA, the CDR3 is TGTGCCAGCAGCCCGGACAGCATAGACTCCTACGAGCAGTACTTC.

CDR3 residues: CASSQGSSSGNTIYF. For the CDR3, the DNA is TGCGCCAGCAGCCAAGGCAGTTCTTCTGGAAACACCATATATTTT. The genes are TRBV4-3 and TRBJ1-3; the D is unclear. The CDR3 has 15 residues. The germline V gene encodes CDR1 LGHNA and CDR2 YSLEER. With 1 base removed from V and 1 base from J, the gap between germline ends came to 8 bases.

The genes are TRBV7-9 and TRBJ2-7; tentatively, D is TRBD1 (7 bases). Germline V gives CDR1 SEHNR, CDR2 FQNEAQ (reference sequence). The CDR3 is 11 amino acids. V lost 5 bases and J 12 bases, leaving 14 bases between the germline ends. In nucleotides, the CDR3 is TGTGCCAGCAGCCGGGGGACAGAACTGTACTTC. Translation: CASSRGTELYF.

The chain carries TRBV4-3 and TRBJ1-1, with D unclear. V gave up 0 bases and J gave up 0 bases, with 11 bases separating them. The length of the CDR3 is 16 residues. Looked up from germline, CDR1 is LGHNA and CDR2 is YSLEER. As DNA, the CDR3 is TGCGCCAGCAGCCAAGATCTCCTGACGGTGAACACTGAAGCTTTCTTT. It yields the protein CASSQDLLTVNTEAFF.

V gene TRBV7-7 combines with J gene TRBJ2-3; possibly TRBD1 or TRBD2 for D (6 bases each). Trimming removed 11 bases at V and 5 bases at J, with 26 bases between. This CDR3 has 16 residues. The V gene's germline CDR1 is SSHAT and CDR2 FNYEAQ (reference sequence). The CDR3 nucleotides are TGTGCCGCCCCGGGGGCGGAGAAGTCAGGTCAAGATACGCAGTATTTT. This gives the protein CAAPGAEKSGQDTQYF.

Notes on this clone: One end of the junction varies from germline; a read error may be responsible. The chain employs TRBV6-5 and TRBJ2-5; TRBD1 matches at 7 bases. Germline CDR1 reads MNHEY; CDR2 reads SVGAGI. The CDR3 length is 14 residues. CDR3 in amino acids: CASSYSVGDSIADF. The CDR3 nucleotides are TGTGCCAGCAGTTACTCGGTCGGGGACAGCATTGCGGACTTC.

The chain is built from TRBV7-8 and TRBJ2-6; possibly TRBD1 for D (6 bases). Germline-derived CDR1 and CDR2 are SGHVS and FQNEAQ. CDR3 size: 16 residues. V lost 0 bases and J 1 base, leaving 7 bases between the germline ends. This CDR3 reads CASSLADRSGANVLTF. CDR3 nucleotide sequence: TGTGCCAGCAGCTTAGCCGACAGGTCTGGGGCCAACGTCCTGACTTTC.

The chain couples TRBV10-2 to TRBJ2-2; no reliable D call. Germline V lookup: CDR1 WSHSY, CDR2 SAAADI. Trimming shortened V by 3 bases and J by 4 bases, and 15 bases separated the two germline ends. The CDR3 runs to 16 residues. In DNA, the CDR3 is TGCGCCAGCAGTGAACCCGCCGCCGTGGGCACCGGGGAGCTGTTTTTT. Translated, it gives CASSEPAAVGTGELFF.

The rearrangement uses TRBV4-1 and TRBJ1-1, with TRBD1 matching over 7 bases. The trim removed 1 base at V and 4 bases at J, leaving 6 bases unmatched. This CDR3 spans 15 amino acids. CDR1 is MGHRA, CDR2 YSYEKL, per germline. In DNA, the CDR3 is TGCGCCAGCAGCCAAGGAAATAGGGGGCTCACTGAAGCTTTCTTT. Its protein is CASSQGNRGLTEAFF.

The chain joins TRBV9 to TRBJ2-5; 15 positions match TRBD2. There are 16 residues in the CDR3. The V gene's germline CDR1 is SGDLS and CDR2 YYNGEE. After removal of 2 bases from V and 5 bases from J, the junction contained 4 bases not matched to a gene. CDR3 amino acids: CASSVGLAGGYETQYF. The DNA of the CDR3 is TGTGCCAGCAGCGTTGGACTAGCGGGGGGGTATGAGACCCAGTACTTC.

The chain recombines TRBV14 with TRBJ2-7, with a possible D match to TRBD1 (5 bases). Germline CDR1 SGHDN, CDR2 FVKESK. The CDR3 sequence is 12 residues long. The V end was cut by 10 bases, the J end by 5 bases, with 15 bases between. DNA for the CDR3: TGTGCCACCTCCCTAGGGGTTGACGAGCAGTACTTC. As protein: CATSLGVDEQYF.

This clone was detected only once. V gene TRBV19 combines with J gene TRBJ1-1; TRBD1 matches at 8 bases. CDR1 LNHDA and CDR2 SQIVND come from the germline V gene (reference sequence). This CDR3 is built from 12 residues. Trimming at V came to 8 bases and at J to 4 bases, leaving 3 bases not matched to a gene. CDR3 protein: CASWTGSTEAFF. CDR3 sequence (DNA): TGTGCCAGTTGGACAGGGAGCACTGAAGCTTTCTTT.

The chain uses TRBV4-3 and TRBJ1-1; D is undetermined. CDR3 length equals 14 residues. Looked up from germline, CDR1 is LGHNA and CDR2 is YSLEER. V gave up 0 bases and J gave up 3 bases, with 8 bases separating them. The CDR3 DNA reads TGCGCCAGCAGCCAAGAGGGCCCATACACTGAAGCTTTCTTT. Translating gives CASSQEGPYTEAFF.

This chain uses TRBV11-2 with TRBJ2-2; 12 bases map to TRBD2. There are 16 residues in the CDR3. Germline loops: CDR1 SGHAT, CDR2 FQNNGV. The ends lost 3 bases at V and 7 bases at J; junction bases unmatched: 6. CDR3 coding DNA: TGTGCCAGCAGCTTCCTAGCGGGAGGGCCTTTCGGGGAGCTGTTTTTT. This codes for CASSFLAGGPFGELFF. The whole variable domain, remainder taken from reference TRBV11-2 and TRBJ2-2, is EAGVAQSPRYKIIEKRQSVAFWCNPISGHATLYWYQQILGQGPKLLIQFQNNGVVDDSQLPKDRFSAERLKGVDSTLKIQPAKLEDSAVYLCASSFLAGGPFGELFFGEGSRLTVL.

The V and J genes are TRBV7-8 and TRBJ1-6, with a weak D call TRBD1 (6 bases). The CDR3 covers 15 residues. V lost 1 base, J lost 6 bases, and 10 bases lay in between. Per the germline V gene, CDR1 is SGHVS and CDR2 is FQNEAQ. DNA for the CDR3: TGTGCCAGCAGCTTAGAAGACAGGTTTAATTCACCCCTCCACTTT. Translated: CASSLEDRFNSPLHF.

The chain has TRBV11-3 and TRBJ2-7; D tentatively reads TRBD1 or TRBD2 (5 bases each). The CDR3 covers 16 residues. Trimming left V 1 base short and J 0 bases short, with 13 bases between. The germline CDR1 and CDR2 sequences are SGHNT and YENEEA. The CDR3 reads CASSLVNRDGSYEQYF. The CDR3 region has the DNA TGTGCCAGCAGCTTAGTCAACCGGGACGGCTCCTACGAGCAGTACTTC.

The CDR3 is CASGALGAYYGYTF. Here the CDR3 DNA reads TGTGCCAGTGGGGCATTGGGAGCTTACTATGGCTACACCTTC. The chain uses TRBV19 and TRBJ1-2; D may be TRBD1 (5 bases). The CDR3 runs to 14 residues. Germline V gives CDR1 LNHDA, CDR2 SQIVND (reference sequence). Trimming shortened V by 8 bases and J by 3 bases, and 16 bases separated the two germline ends.

This chain joins TRBV29-1 and TRBJ1-1; possibly TRBD1 for D (5 bases). The CDR3 is made up of 19 amino acids. V gave up 4 bases and J gave up 1 base, with 28 bases separating them. Germline CDR1 and CDR2: SQVTM and ANQGSEA. The CDR3 DNA reads TGCAGCGTTGCGGGGCACGGACCTCAAAGAAGAAGATCGAACACTGAAGCTTTCTTT. Protein: CSVAGHGPQRRRSNTEAFF.

The chain links TRBV19 to TRBJ2-7; possible D gene TRBD2, 6 bases. Germline V CDR1 and CDR2: LNHDA, SQIVND (reference sequence). This CDR3 is 16 amino acids long. Trimming left V 5 bases short and J 0 bases short, with 17 bases between. This CDR3 is CASSPRVLGGSYEQYF. CDR3 bases: TGTGCCAGTAGTCCACGTGTTTTGGGAGGCTCCTACGAGCAGTACTTC.

V usage is TRBV10-3 and J usage is TRBJ2-2; TRBD2 matches at 8 bases. Losses at the gene ends were 8 bases for V and 7 bases for J; bases not matched to a gene: 6. The CDR3 totals 13 residues. In germline, CDR1 is ENHRY, CDR2 SYGVKD. The CDR3 region has the DNA TGTGCCATCGGGAGCGGGGGCGGCGGGGAGCTGTTTTTT. This codes for CAIGSGGGGELFF.

The rearrangement links TRBV11-2 to TRBJ2-1; 12 nucleotides match TRBD2. CDR3 length: 15 amino acids. V was pared by 5 bases and J by 7 bases, with 6 bases of the junction left unmatched. Germline V CDR1 and CDR2: SGHAT, FQNNGV. Here the CDR3 reads CASSLRLAGVNEQFF. The DNA for the CDR3 is TGTGCCAGCAGCCTGCGACTAGCGGGAGTAAATGAGCAGTTCTTC.